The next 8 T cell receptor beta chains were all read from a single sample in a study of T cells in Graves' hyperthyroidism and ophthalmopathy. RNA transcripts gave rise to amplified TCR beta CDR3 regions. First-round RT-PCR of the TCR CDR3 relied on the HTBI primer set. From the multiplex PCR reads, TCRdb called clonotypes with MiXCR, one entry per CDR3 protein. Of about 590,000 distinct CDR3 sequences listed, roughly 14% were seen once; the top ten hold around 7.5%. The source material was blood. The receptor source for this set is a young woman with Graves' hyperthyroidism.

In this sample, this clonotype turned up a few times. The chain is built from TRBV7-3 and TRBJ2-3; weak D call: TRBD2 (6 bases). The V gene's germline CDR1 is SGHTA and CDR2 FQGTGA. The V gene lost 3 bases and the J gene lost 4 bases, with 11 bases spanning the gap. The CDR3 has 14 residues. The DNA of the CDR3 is TGTGCCAGCAGCTTGACTAGGGTCGCAGATACGCAGTATTTT. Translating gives CASSLTRVADTQYF.

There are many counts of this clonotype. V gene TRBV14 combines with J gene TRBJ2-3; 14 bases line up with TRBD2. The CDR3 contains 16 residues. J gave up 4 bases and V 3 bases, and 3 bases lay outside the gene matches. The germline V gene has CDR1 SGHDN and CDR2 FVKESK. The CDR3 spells CASSQGLAGAADTQYF. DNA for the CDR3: TGTGCCAGCAGCCAGGGACTAGCGGGAGCTGCAGATACGCAGTATTTT.

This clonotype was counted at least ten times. The CDR3 region has the DNA TGTGCCAGCAGCTCCGGGGACTACTCCCCCCTCCACTTT. Protein sequence: CASSSGDYSPLHF. The chain recombines TRBV11-1 with TRBJ1-6, with D possibly being TRBD1 (5 bases). Germline V gene sequence: CDR1 SGHAT, CDR2 FQDESV (reference sequence). The V and J ends lost 4 bases and 13 bases respectively, with 14 bases between them. The CDR3 is 13 amino acids.

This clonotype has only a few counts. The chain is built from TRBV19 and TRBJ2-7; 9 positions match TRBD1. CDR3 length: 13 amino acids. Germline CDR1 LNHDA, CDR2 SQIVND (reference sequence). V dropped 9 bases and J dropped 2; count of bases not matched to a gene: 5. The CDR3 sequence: CARPGQGPYEQYF. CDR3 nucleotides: TGTGCCAGGCCGGGACAGGGCCCCTACGAGCAGTACTTC. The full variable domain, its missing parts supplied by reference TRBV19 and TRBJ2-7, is DGGITQSPKYLFRKEGQNVTLSCEQNLNHDAMYWYRQDPGQGLRLIYYSQIVNDFQKGDIAEGYSVSREKKESFPLTVTSAQKNPTAFYLCARPGQGPYEQYFGPGTRLTVT.

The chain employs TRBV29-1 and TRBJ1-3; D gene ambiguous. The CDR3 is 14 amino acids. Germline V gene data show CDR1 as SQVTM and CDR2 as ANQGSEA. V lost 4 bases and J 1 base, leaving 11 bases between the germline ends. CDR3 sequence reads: CSVVQGFSGNTIYF. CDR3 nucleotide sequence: TGCAGCGTTGTCCAAGGGTTTTCTGGAAACACCATATATTTT.

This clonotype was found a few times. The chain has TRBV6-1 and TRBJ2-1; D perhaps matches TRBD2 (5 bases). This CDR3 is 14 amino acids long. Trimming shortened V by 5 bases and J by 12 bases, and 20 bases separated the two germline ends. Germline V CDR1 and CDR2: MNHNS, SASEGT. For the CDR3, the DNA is TGTGCCAGCAGTTATTCAACTAGGGTCAGGAGGCAGTTCTTC. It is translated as CASSYSTRVRRQFF.

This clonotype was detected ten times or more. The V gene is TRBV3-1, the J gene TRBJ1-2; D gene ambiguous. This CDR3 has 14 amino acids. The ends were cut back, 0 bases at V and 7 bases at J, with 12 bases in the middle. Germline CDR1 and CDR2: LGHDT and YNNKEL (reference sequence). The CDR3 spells CASSQDHPYSGYTF. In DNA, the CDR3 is TGTGCCAGCAGCCAAGATCACCCCTATAGTGGCTACACCTTC.

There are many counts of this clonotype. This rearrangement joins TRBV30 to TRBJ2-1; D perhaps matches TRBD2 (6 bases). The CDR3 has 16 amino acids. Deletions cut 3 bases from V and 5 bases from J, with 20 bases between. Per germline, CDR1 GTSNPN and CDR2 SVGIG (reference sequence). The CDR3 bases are TGTGCCTGGAGCCGATTCCGGGACTTCCAAAACAATGAGCAGTTCTTC. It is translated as CAWSRFRDFQNNEQFF.